This entry lists 2 T cell receptor beta chains sequenced from one sample in a study of shared clonotypes between healthy human individuals. Sequenced by immunoSEQ multiplex PCR; TCRdb stores in-frame clones only, minus some. The sample includes approximately 2,300,000 clones, 92% seen only once; the top ten take about 0.36%. Specimen: naive CD4+ T cells from PBMCs. Subset here: CD45RA+ positively selected. These TCRs come from a man aged 18 to 35 in good health. Some clones in this sample may be carry-over from other donors' samples.

The chain recombines TRBV11-2 with TRBJ2-1; D unresolved. The germline V gene has CDR1 SGHAT and CDR2 FQNNGV. The length of the CDR3 is 14 residues. Trimming took off 8 bases at V and 3 bases at J, with 14 bases between the two ends. The CDR3 protein is CASVRTAGYNEQFF. CDR3 DNA: TGTGCCAGCGTTCGCACTGCAGGCTACAATGAGCAGTTCTTC.

The CDR3 DNA is TGCAGTGCTAGGTACCAGACCCAGTACTTC. Its translation is CSARYQTQYF. This chain joins TRBV20-1 and TRBJ2-5; D ambiguous. CDR1 and CDR2 from the germline V gene are DFQATT and SNEGSKA (reference sequence). This CDR3 has 10 amino acids. The V end lost 3 bases, the J end lost 6 bases, and 5 bases lay between the germline ends.